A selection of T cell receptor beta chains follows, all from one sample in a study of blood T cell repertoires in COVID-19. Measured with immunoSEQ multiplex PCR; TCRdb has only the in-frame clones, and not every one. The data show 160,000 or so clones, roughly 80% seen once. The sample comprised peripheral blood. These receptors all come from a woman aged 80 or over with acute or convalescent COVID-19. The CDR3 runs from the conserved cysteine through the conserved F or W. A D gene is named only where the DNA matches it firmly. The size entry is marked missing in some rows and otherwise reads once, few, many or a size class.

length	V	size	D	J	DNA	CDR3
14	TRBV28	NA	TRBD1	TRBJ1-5	TGTGCCAGCAGACAGACAGGGAGCAATCAGCCCCAGCATTTT	CASRQTGSNQPQHF
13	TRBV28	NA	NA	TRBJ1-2	TGTGCCAGCAGGCCTCAGGGGCGCAATGGCTACACCTTC	CASRPQGRNGYTF
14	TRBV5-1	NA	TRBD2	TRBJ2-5	TGCGCCAGCAGCACTAGCGGGCATCAAGAGACCCAGTACTTC	CASSTSGHQETQYF
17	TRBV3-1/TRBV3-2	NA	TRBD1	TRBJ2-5	TGTGCCAGCAGCCAAGGTCGGGACAGCGGAAATCAAGAGACCCAGTACTTC	CASSQGRDSGNQETQYF
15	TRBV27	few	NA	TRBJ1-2	TGTGCCAGCAGTTCCAGTAGGAGGGGTAACTATGGCTACACCTTC	CASSSSRRGNYGYTF
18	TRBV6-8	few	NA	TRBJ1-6	TGTGCCAGCAGTTACTCAATTTCCCTTTTCAGGGTGGATTCACCCCTCCACTTT	CASSYSISLFRVDSPLHF
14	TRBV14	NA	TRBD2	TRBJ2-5	TGTGCCAGCAGCCAAGGGGGACTACAAGAGACCCAGTACTTC	CASSQGGLQETQYF
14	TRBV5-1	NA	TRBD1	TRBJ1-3	TGCGCCAGCAGCTCGGGACAGGGCGGCTACACCATATATTTT	CASSSGQGGYTIYF
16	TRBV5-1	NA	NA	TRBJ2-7	TGCGCCAGCAGCTTGGGGGGCAGGGAAGGCGACTACGAGCAGTACTTC	CASSLGGREGDYEQYF
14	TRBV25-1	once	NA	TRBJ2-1	TGTGCCAGCAACGACTTCTCTCCCTACAATGAGCAGTTCTTC	CASNDFSPYNEQFF
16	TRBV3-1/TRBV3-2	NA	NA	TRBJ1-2	TGTGCCAGCAGCCAAGGGCAGGCGTGGCCGCGGGGCGGCTACACCTTC	CASSQGQAWPRGGYTF
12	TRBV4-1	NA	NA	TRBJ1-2	TGCGCCAGCAGCCAAGGTTACAGTGGCTACACCTTC	CASSQGYSGYTF
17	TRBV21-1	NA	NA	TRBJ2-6	TGTGCCAGCAGCAAAGTGCGGAGGCTGACTGGGGCCAACGTCCTGACTTTC	CASSKVRRLTGANVLTF
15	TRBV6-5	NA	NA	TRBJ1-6	TGTGCCAGCAGTTACTCTGGCGGGCGGCGCTCACCCCTCCACTTT	CASSYSGGRRSPLHF
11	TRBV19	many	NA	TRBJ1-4	TGTGCCAGTACCTTCAATGAAAAACTGTTTTTT	CASTFNEKLFF
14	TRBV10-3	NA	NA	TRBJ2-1	TGTGCCATCAGGGGCGGACTACCGTACAATGAGCAGTTCTTC	CAIRGGLPYNEQFF
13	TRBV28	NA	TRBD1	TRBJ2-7	TGTGCCAGCAGGTCAGGACAGGCTTACGAGCAGTACTTC	CASRSGQAYEQYF
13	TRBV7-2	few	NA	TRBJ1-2	TGTGCCAGCAGCTTAGGCGGCAGATATGGCTACACCTTC	CASSLGGRYGYTF
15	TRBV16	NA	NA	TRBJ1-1	TGTGCCAGCAGCCCAAGGGGGGGCGGCGGCACTGAAGCTTTCTTT	CASSPRGGGGTEAFF
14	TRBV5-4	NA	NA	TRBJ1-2	TGTGCCAGCAGCCCCACCCGAAGGGGCTATGGCTACACCTTC	CASSPTRRGYGYTF
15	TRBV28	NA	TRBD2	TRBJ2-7	TGTGCCAGCAGTTTAGCGGCGGGAGGATCCTACGAGCAGTACTTC	CASSLAAGGSYEQYF
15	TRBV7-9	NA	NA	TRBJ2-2	TGTGCCAGCAGCTTGAGGTTTGCGAACACCGGGGAGCTGTTTTTT	CASSLRFANTGELFF
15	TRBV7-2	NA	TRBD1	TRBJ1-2	TGTGCCAGCAGCTTGGACTACAGGGGGAGCGATGGCTACACCTTC	CASSLDYRGSDGYTF
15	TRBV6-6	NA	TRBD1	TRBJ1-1	TGTGCCAGCAGCCCCCCGGGACAGGGGGCCGCTGAAGCTTTCTTT	CASSPPGQGAAEAFF
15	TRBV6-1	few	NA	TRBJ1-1	TGTGCCAGCAGGGAAGGCAGGCTACTGAACACTGAAGCTTTCTTT	CASREGRLLNTEAFF
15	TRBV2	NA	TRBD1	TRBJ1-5	TGTGCCAGCACTAAGGGACAGGGACACAATCAGCCCCAGCATTTT	CASTKGQGHNQPQHF
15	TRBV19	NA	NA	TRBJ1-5	TGTGCCAGTAGTTTCTACAGTGATAGCAATCAGCCCCAGCATTTT	CASSFYSDSNQPQHF
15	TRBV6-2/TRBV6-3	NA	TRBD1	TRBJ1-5	TGTGCCAGCAGCAAGGACAGGGTCCTCAATCAGCCCCAGCATTTT	CASSKDRVLNQPQHF
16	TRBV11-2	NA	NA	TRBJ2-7	TGTGCCAGCAGCTTAAATATTAATGTGGGCGGGACCGAGCAGTACTTC	CASSLNINVGGTEQYF
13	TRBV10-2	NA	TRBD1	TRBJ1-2	TGCGCCAGCAGCGAGGGACAGAACTATGGCTACACCTTC	CASSEGQNYGYTF
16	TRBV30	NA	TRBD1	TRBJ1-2	TGTGCCTGGAGTCCCTCCGGACAGGGAAGATTTTTTGGCTACACCTTC	CAWSPSGQGRFFGYTF
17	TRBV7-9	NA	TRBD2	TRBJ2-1	TGTGCCAGCAGCTACGGAACTAGCGGGAGTTCCTACAATGAGCAGTTCTTC	CASSYGTSGSSYNEQFF
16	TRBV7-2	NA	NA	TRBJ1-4	TGTGCCAGCAAGTTGGGGGGGGTCGCAACTAATGAAAAACTGTTTTTT	CASKLGGVATNEKLFF
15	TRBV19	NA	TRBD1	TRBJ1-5	TGTGCCAGTAGTATAATGACAGGGGCGACTCAGCCCCAGCATTTT	CASSIMTGATQPQHF
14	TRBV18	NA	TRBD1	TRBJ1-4	TGTGCCAGCTCACCAACAGGGGAAGGTGAAAAACTGTTTTTT	CASSPTGEGEKLFF